The rows below give T cell receptor beta chains drawn from one sample of a study of blood T cell repertoires in COVID-19. This table comes from immunoSEQ multiplex PCR, and its TCRdb copy is limited to in-frame clones, with some not included. The sample records tens of thousands of clones, 65% to 70% being singletons. Sequencing was performed on peripheral blood. The receptors originated from a human donor in a cohort sampled during active COVID-19. The CDR3 runs from the conserved cysteine through the conserved F or W. D genes are given only for firm matches. Clone size is not always given. Where it is, it says once, few, many or a class for expanded clones.

>TRBV27|TRBJ2-2|.|few
CASSLQGELFF
TGTGCCAGCAGTTTACAAGGGGAGCTGTTTTTT
>TRBV4-1|TRBJ2-7|TRBD2|.
CASSQEGTSGRIKREQYF
TGCGCCAGCAGCCAAGAAGGGACTAGCGGGAGGATAAAGAGAGAGCAGTACTTC
>TRBV7-8|TRBJ2-7|TRBD2|.
CASSLAASGGTSSYEQYF
TGTGCCAGCAGCTTAGCGGCTAGCGGGGGGACCTCCTCCTACGAGCAGTACTTC
>TRBV9|TRBJ2-6|.|.
CASSAALWQANVLTF
TGTGCCAGCAGCGCCGCCCTTTGGCAAGCCAACGTCCTGACTTTC
>TRBV28|TRBJ1-4|TRBD1|.
CASTQGGRNEKLFF
TGTGCCAGCACCCAGGGGGGCCGTAATGAAAAACTGTTTTTT
>TRBV6-5|TRBJ1-3|.|.
CASSSGGNTIYF
TGTGCCAGCAGTTCCGGTGGAAACACCATATATTTT
>TRBV19|TRBJ2-3|.|.
CASSIGWRGKKSTDTQYF
TGTGCCAGTAGTATTGGGTGGCGGGGCAAGAAAAGCACAGATACGCAGTATTTT
>TRBV10-3|TRBJ1-1|.|.
CAISELGRGTEAFF
TGTGCCATCAGTGAGCTGGGTCGAGGAACTGAAGCTTTCTTT
>TRBV7-9|TRBJ1-5|.|.
CASSTGTLNQPQHF
TGTGCCAGCAGCACCGGGACACTCAATCAGCCCCAGCATTTT
>TRBV12-5|TRBJ1-2|TRBD1|.
CASGPPSDRAPYGYTF
TGTGCTAGTGGCCCCCCTTCCGACAGGGCCCCCTATGGCTACACCTTC
>TRBV19|TRBJ2-7|.|.
CATSQTRDKAYEQYF
TGTGCCACCTCCCAAACCAGGGACAAAGCCTACGAGCAGTACTTC
>TRBV5-1|TRBJ2-3|.|.
CASSLGPAGFTDTQYF
TGCGCCAGCAGCTTGGGACCCGCGGGGTTCACAGATACGCAGTATTTT
>TRBV4-3|TRBJ2-7|.|.
CASSQEEGTAYEQYF
TGCGCCAGCAGCCAAGAGGAGGGAACCGCCTACGAGCAGTACTTC
>TRBV2|TRBJ1-2|.|few
CASIGEQLSYYGYTF
TGTGCCAGCATCGGTGAACAGCTCAGCTACTATGGCTACACCTTC
>TRBV28|TRBJ1-3|TRBD1|.
CASSPPRGQGPLGTIYF
TGTGCCAGCAGTCCCCCCCGAGGACAGGGTCCCTTGGGCACCATATATTTT
>TRBV5-6|TRBJ1-4|.|.
CASSPLSAGREKLFF
TGTGCCAGCAGCCCCCTTTCGGCCGGGAGGGAAAAACTGTTTTTT
>TRBV6-5|TRBJ1-1|TRBD1|.
CATGVQGARVRAFF
TGTGCCACCGGGGTACAGGGGGCCCGGGTGAGAGCTTTCTTT
>TRBV7-8|TRBJ2-3|.|.
CASSLQPRDTQYF
TGTGCCAGCAGCCTTCAACCCAGGGATACGCAGTATTTT
>TRBV11-3|TRBJ2-1|TRBD2|few
CASSSSSGVDEQFF
TGTGCCAGCAGCTCGTCTAGCGGGGTAGATGAGCAGTTCTTC
>TRBV11-3|TRBJ2-3|.|.
CASSLGGPTDTQYF
TGTGCCAGCAGCTTGGGGGGTCCCACAGATACGCAGTATTTT
>TRBV6-5|TRBJ1-3|.|.
CASRQSSGNTIYF
TGTGCCAGCAGACAAAGCTCTGGAAACACCATATATTTT
>TRBV10-3|TRBJ1-6|.|.
CAISESAFSYNSPLHF
TGTGCCATCAGTGAGTCCGCGTTCTCCTATAATTCACCCCTCCACTTT
>TRBV7-9|TRBJ2-1|TRBD2|.
CASSLRTSRKNEQFF
TGTGCCAGCAGCTTAAGGACTAGCCGTAAGAATGAGCAGTTCTTC
>TRBV11-2|TRBJ1-1|.|.
CASSFSWAAFF
TGTGCCAGCAGCTTTTCCTGGGCGGCTTTCTTT
>TRBV14|TRBJ2-3|.|.
CASSQDLWGGAEDTQYF
TGTGCCAGCAGCCAAGACCTTTGGGGGGGGGCCGAAGATACGCAGTATTTT
>TRBV15|TRBJ2-6|.|.
CATSRARDSGANVLTF
TGTGCCACCAGCAGAGCGAGGGATTCTGGGGCCAACGTCCTGACTTTC
>TRBV7-3|TRBJ1-1|TRBD1|.
CASSFSGTANTEAFF
TGTGCCAGCAGCTTCTCGGGGACAGCAAACACTGAAGCTTTCTTT
>TRBV6-5|TRBJ1-6|TRBD1|.
CASSYRDRGSPLHF
TGTGCCAGCAGTTACCGGGACAGAGGGTCACCCCTCCACTTT
>TRBV5-4|TRBJ2-2|TRBD1|.
CASSPLGQGVGTGELFF
TGTGCCAGCAGCCCGCTAGGACAGGGGGTCGGCACCGGGGAGCTGTTTTTT
>TRBV21-1|TRBJ1-1|.|.
CASRGQGGTEAFF
TGTGCCAGCAGGGGACAGGGCGGCACTGAAGCTTTCTTT
>TRBV3-1/TRBV3-2|TRBJ1-4|.|.
CASSQATVLGEKLFF
TGTGCCAGCAGCCAAGCGACAGTCTTAGGGGAAAAACTGTTTTTT
>TRBV5-1|TRBJ2-5|.|.
CASSSTEYQETQYF
TGCGCCAGCAGCTCAACTGAGTACCAAGAGACCCAGTACTTC
>TRBV28|TRBJ2-7|TRBD2|few
CASSPRGGNYEQYF
TGTGCCAGCAGCCCCCGGGGGGGGAACTACGAGCAGTACTTC
>TRBV28|TRBJ2-5|TRBD1|.
CAGGTGGTETQYF
TGTGCCGGAGGGACAGGGGGTACAGAGACCCAGTACTTC
>TRBV7-2|TRBJ1-5|TRBD1|.
CASSPQTGDQPQHF
TGTGCCAGCAGCCCGCAGACAGGGGATCAGCCCCAGCATTTT
>TRBV6-5|TRBJ1-1|.|.
CASSYEAVNTEAFF
TGTGCCAGCAGTTACGAGGCAGTTAACACTGAAGCTTTCTTT
>TRBV7-8|TRBJ2-5|.|few
CASSLGQEETQYF
TGTGCCAGCAGCTTAGGTCAGGAAGAGACCCAGTACTTC
>TRBV2|TRBJ1-2|TRBD1|once
CAVTPQTGSYGYTF
TGTGCCGTCACGCCCCAGACAGGGAGCTATGGCTACACCTTC
>TRBV6-5|TRBJ2-7|TRBD1|.
CASSSPGGSSYEQYF
TGTGCCAGCAGTTCCCCAGGGGGTAGCTCCTACGAGCAGTACTTC
>TRBV7-2|TRBJ1-2|.|.
CASSSSKEANYGYTF
TGTGCCAGCAGCTCTAGCAAGGAAGCTAACTATGGCTACACCTTC
>TRBV7-3|TRBJ2-5|TRBD2|.
CASSLNSGGRETQYF
TGTGCCAGCAGCTTAAACAGCGGGGGAAGGGAGACCCAGTACTTC
>TRBV11-2|TRBJ1-1|.|few
CASSLEGGWSEAFF
TGTGCCAGCAGCTTAGAGGGGGGATGGAGTGAAGCTTTCTTT
>TRBV5-1|TRBJ2-1|TRBD2|.
CASSLGSSGSGNEQFF
TGCGCCAGCAGCTTGGGGAGTAGCGGGAGTGGTAATGAGCAGTTCTTC
>TRBV7-2|TRBJ2-5|TRBD2|.
CASSQGLAGGLSETQYF
TGTGCCAGCAGCCAGGGGCTAGCGGGAGGGCTCTCCGAGACCCAGTACTTC
>TRBV4-3|TRBJ2-7|TRBD1|.
CASSRVVSGTDSYEQYF
TGCGCCAGCAGCCGGGTGGTCTCCGGGACAGACTCCTACGAGCAGTACTTC
>TRBV9|TRBJ1-1|.|.
CASSADSAMNTEAFF
TGTGCCAGCAGCGCAGACAGCGCCATGAACACTGAAGCTTTCTTT
>TRBV5-4|TRBJ2-7|TRBD2|.
CASSLGNSGTILYEQYF
TGTGCCAGCAGCTTGGGGAATAGCGGGACTATTTTATACGAGCAGTACTTC
>TRBV5-1|TRBJ2-5|.|.
CASSLDNPGETQYF
TGCGCCAGCAGCTTGGATAATCCAGGGGAGACCCAGTACTTC
>TRBV27|TRBJ2-6|.|once
CASSPRGSGANVLTF
TGTGCCAGCAGTCCAAGGGGATCTGGGGCCAACGTCCTGACTTTC
>TRBV7-3|TRBJ2-5|.|few
CASSLNSLETQYF
TGTGCCAGCAGCTTAAATAGTTTAGAGACCCAGTACTTC
>TRBV15|TRBJ2-5|TRBD1|medium-sized
CATSRSRTGQETQYF
TGTGCCACCAGCAGATCCCGGACAGGGCAAGAGACCCAGTACTTC
>TRBV21-1|TRBJ2-7|.|.
CASSGHYGGLFYEQYF
TGTGCCAGCAGCGGGCACTACGGCGGACTCTTCTACGAGCAGTACTTC
>TRBV5-4|TRBJ2-7|TRBD1|.
CASSWGTGDEQYF
TGTGCCAGCAGCTGGGGGACAGGGGACGAGCAGTACTTC
>TRBV2|TRBJ2-3|.|.
CASSETLEDADTQYF
TGTGCCAGCAGTGAGACATTGGAAGACGCAGATACGCAGTATTTT
>TRBV6-1|TRBJ1-2|.|.
CASSEALGQPYGYTF
TGTGCCAGCAGTGAAGCGTTGGGGCAGCCCTATGGCTACACCTTC
>TRBV6-6|TRBJ1-1|TRBD1|.
CASSGRDRGNTEAFF
TGTGCCAGCAGTGGCCGGGACAGGGGGAACACTGAAGCTTTCTTT